This entry describes one TCR beta chain. This record belongs to a study of human thymus T cells. Thymic samples were excised during corrective heart operations. Method: immunoSEQ multiplex PCR; TCRdb's copy keeps in-frame clones and lacks some. In the table there are more than 70,000 clones, about 96% of which are singletons. The sample consisted of thymus tissue. This TCR derives from a boy less than two years old with a congenital heart defect but otherwise immunologically healthy.

The CDR3 nucleotides read TGCGCCAGCAGCTTGGCCCCTAGCGGGAAGACCTACGAGCAGTACTTC. Translated, it gives CASSLAPSGKTYEQYF. J is TRBJ2-7 and V is TRBV5-1; the match to TRBD2 covers 9 bases. V was pared by 0 bases and J by 2 bases, with 6 bases of the junction left unmatched. CDR1 SGHRS and CDR2 YFSETQ come from the germline V gene. The CDR3 has 16 amino acids.